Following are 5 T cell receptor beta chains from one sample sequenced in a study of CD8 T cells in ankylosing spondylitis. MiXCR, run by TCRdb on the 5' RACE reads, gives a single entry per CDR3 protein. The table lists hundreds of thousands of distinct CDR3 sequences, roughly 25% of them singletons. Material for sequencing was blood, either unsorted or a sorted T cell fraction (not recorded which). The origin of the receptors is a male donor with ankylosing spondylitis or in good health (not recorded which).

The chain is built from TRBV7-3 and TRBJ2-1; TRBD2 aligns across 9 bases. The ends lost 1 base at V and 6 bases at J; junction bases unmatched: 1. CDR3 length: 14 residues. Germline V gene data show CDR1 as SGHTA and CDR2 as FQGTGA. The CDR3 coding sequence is TGTGCCAGCAGCTTAAATAGCGGGAGCAATGAGCAGTTCTTC. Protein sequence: CASSLNSGSNEQFF.

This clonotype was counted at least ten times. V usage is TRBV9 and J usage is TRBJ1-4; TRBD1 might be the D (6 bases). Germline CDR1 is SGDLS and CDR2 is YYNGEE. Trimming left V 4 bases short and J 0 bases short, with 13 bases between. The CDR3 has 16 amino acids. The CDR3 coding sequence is TGTGCCAGCAGCCCGAGGGGACACGCAACTAATGAAAAACTGTTTTTT. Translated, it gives CASSPRGHATNEKLFF.

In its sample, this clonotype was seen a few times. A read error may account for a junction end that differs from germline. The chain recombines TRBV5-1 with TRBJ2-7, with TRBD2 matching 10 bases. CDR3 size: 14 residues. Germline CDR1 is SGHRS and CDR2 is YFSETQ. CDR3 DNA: TGCGTCAGCAGCTTGGAGCGGGAGGGCCTCGAGCAGTACTTC. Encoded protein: CVSSLEREGLEQYF. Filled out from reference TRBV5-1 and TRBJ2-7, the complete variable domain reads KAGVTQTPRYLIKTRGQQVTLSCSPISGHRSVSWYQQTPGQGLQFLFEYFSETQRNKGNFPGRFSGRQFSNSRSEMNVSTLELGDSALYLCVSSLEREGLEQYFGPGTRLTVT.

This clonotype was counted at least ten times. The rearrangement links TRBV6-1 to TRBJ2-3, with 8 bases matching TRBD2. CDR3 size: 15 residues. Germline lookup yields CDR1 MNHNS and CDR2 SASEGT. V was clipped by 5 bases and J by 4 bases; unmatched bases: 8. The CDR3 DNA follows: TGTGCCAGCAGTCAATGGAGCGGGAGCGCAGATACGCAGTATTTT. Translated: CASSQWSGSADTQYF.

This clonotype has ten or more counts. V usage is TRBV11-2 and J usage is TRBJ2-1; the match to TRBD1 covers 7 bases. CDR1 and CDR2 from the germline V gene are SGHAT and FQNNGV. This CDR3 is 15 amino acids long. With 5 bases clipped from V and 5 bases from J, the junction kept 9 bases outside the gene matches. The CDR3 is CASSRLQGVNNEQFF. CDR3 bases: TGTGCCAGCAGCCGACTCCAGGGGGTGAACAATGAGCAGTTCTTC.